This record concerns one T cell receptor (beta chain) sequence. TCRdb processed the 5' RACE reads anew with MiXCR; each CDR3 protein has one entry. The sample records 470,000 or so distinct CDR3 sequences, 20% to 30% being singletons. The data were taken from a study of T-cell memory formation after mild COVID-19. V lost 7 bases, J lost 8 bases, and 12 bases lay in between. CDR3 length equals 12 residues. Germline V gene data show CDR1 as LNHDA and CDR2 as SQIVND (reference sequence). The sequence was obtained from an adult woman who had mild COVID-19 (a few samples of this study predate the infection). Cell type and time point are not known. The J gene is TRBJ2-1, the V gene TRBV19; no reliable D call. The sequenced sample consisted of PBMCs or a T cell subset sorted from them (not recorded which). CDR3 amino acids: CASIAGSHEQFF. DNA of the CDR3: TGTGCCAGTATTGCAGGATCCCATGAGCAGTTCTTC.